Listed here are 4 T cell receptor beta chains from one sample, sequenced in a study of T cells after posttransplantation cyclophosphamide. The method was immunoSEQ multiplex PCR; TCRdb's version includes in-frame clones alone and lacks a portion of them. This table holds tens of thousands of clones, roughly nine tenths found once. Sequencing was done on a sample of PBMCs. These receptors all come from a woman aged 45-60 years in good health and a related stem cell transplant donor.

The chain links TRBV29-1 to TRBJ2-7; 7 positions match TRBD2. V was pared by 4 bases and J by 12 bases, with 12 bases of the junction left unmatched. The germline V gene encodes CDR1 SQVTM and CDR2 ANQGSEA. The CDR3 has 12 amino acids. Written as DNA, the CDR3 is TGCAGCGTTGCTGGGGGGGACTTCGGGATGTACTTC. It specifies CSVAGGDFGMYF.

This chain joins TRBV7-2 and TRBJ1-1; TRBD1 might be the D (6 bases). CDR3 size: 14 residues. Trimming pared 7 bases from V and 1 base from J, leaving 13 bases between. Germline V lookup: CDR1 SGHTA, CDR2 FQGNSA. The CDR3 DNA is TGTGCCAGCAACCTAGGGGGGGCGAACACTGAAGCTTTCTTT. Amino acid sequence: CASNLGGANTEAFF.

The V and J genes are TRBV15 and TRBJ2-3, with 11 bases aligning to TRBD2. Germline V gene lookup returns CDR1 LNHNV and CDR2 YYDKDF (reference sequence). The CDR3 is 17 amino acids. V dropped 1 base and J dropped 2; count of bases not matched to a gene: 5. As DNA, the CDR3 is TGTGCCACCAGCAGAGTAATGACTAGCGGGGCCACAGATACGCAGTATTTT. Protein sequence: CATSRVMTSGATDTQYF.

This clone is a singleton in its sample. The chain carries TRBV7-9 and TRBJ2-7; a possible D gene is TRBD1 (6 bases). V was pared by 5 bases and J by 0 bases, with 17 bases between. This CDR3 contains 16 residues. Germline CDR1 SEHNR, CDR2 FQNEAQ (reference sequence). CDR3 residues: CASSNLLTGSSYEQYF. The CDR3 DNA follows: TGTGCCAGCAGCAACCTCCTAACAGGGAGCTCCTACGAGCAGTACTTC.